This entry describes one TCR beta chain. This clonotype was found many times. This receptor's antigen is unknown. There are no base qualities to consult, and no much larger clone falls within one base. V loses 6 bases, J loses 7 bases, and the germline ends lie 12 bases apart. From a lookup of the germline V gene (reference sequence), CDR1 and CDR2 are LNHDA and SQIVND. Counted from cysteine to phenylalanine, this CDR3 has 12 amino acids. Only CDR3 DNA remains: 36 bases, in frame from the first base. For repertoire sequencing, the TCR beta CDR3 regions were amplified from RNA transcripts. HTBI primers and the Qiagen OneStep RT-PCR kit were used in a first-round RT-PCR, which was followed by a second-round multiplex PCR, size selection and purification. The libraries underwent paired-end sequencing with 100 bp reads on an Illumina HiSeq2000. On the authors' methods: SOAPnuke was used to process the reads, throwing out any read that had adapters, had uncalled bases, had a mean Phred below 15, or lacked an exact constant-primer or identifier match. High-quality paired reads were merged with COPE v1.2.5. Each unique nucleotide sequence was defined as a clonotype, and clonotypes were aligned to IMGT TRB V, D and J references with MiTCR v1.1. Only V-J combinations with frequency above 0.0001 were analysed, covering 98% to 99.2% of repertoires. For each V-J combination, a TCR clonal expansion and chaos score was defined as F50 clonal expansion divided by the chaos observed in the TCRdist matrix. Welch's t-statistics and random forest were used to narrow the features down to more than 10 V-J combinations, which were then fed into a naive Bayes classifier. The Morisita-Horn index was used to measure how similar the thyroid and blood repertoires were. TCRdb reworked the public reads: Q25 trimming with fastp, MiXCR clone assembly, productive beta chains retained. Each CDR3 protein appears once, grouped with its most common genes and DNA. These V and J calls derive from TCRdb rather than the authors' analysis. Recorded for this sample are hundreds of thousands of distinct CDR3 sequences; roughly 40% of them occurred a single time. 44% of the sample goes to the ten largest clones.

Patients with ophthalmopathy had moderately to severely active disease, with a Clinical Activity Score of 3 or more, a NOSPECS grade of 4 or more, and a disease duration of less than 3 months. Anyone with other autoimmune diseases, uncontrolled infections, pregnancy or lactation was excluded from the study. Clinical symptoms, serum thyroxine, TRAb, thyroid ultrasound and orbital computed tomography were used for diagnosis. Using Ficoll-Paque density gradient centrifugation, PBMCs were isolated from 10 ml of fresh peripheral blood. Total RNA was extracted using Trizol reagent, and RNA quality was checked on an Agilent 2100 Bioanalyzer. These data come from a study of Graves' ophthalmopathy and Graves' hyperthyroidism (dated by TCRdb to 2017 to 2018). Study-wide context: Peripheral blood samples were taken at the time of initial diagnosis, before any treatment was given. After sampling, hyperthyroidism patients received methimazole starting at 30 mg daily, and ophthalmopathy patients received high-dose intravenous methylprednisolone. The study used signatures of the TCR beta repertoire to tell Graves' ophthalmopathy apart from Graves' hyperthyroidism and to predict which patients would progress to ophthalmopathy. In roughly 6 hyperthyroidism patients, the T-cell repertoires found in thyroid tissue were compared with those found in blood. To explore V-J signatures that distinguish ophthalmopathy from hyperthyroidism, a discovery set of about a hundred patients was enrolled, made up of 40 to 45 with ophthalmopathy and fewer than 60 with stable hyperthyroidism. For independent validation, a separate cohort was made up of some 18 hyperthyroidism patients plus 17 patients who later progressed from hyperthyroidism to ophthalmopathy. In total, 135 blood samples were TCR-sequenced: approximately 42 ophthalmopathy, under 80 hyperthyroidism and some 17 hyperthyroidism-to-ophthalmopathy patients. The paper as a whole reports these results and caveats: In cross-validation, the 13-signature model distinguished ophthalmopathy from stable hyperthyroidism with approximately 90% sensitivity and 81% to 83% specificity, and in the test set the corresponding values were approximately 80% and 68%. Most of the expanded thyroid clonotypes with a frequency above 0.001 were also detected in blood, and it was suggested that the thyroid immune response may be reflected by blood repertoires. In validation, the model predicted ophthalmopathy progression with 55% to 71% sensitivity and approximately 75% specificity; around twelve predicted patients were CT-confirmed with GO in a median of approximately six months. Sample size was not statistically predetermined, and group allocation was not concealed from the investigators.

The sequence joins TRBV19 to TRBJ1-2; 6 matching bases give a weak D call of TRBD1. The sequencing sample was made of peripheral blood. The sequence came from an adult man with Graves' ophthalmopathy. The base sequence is TGTGCCAGTAGAACAGGGAGGTCTGGCTACACCTTC. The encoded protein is CASRTGRSGYTF.